These 14 T cell receptor beta chains were all obtained from the same sample, sequenced in a study of T cell repertoires in cytomegalovirus infection. MiXCR, run by TCRdb on the reads, gives a single entry per CDR3 protein. Here the sample spans under 250,000 distinct CDR3 sequences, about 12% being singletons. Sequencing was carried out using PBMCs. These receptors came from a human donor in good health (CMV status not recorded). Some clones in this sample may be carry-over from other donors' samples.

This clonotype was picked up many times. The chain's CDR3 is CASSLRTDTDTQYF. As DNA, the CDR3 is TGTGCCAGCAGCTTACGGACAGACACAGATACGCAGTATTTT. This chain joins TRBV7-2 and TRBJ2-3; tentatively, D is TRBD1 (6 bases). CDR1 is SGHTA and CDR2 is FQGNSA in the germline V gene. V lost 2 bases, J lost 2 bases, and 8 bases lay in between. The CDR3 is 14 amino acids.

The sample holds many counts of this clonotype. This chain connects TRBV12-3 or TRBV12-4 to TRBJ2-1, with 14 bases lining up with TRBD2. The J segment lost 8 bases and the V segment lost 3 bases, leaving 9 bases of the junction unmatched. CDR3 length equals 17 residues. The CDR3 sequence is CASSFSPGLAGVDEQFF. DNA for the CDR3: TGTGCCAGCAGTTTCTCCCCGGGACTAGCGGGAGTTGATGAGCAGTTCTTC.

This clonotype was seen ten or more times. The chain carries TRBV12-3 or TRBV12-4 and TRBJ1-6; possibly TRBD1 for D (6 bases). The CDR3 is made up of 15 amino acids. Trimming pared 1 base from V and 8 bases from J, leaving 12 bases between. The CDR3 nucleotides read TGTGCCAGCAGTTTAGACACAGGGAATGATTCACCCCTCCACTTT. Protein: CASSLDTGNDSPLHF.

This clonotype was counted at least ten times. This chain links TRBV28 with TRBJ2-2; D remains unclear. CDR3 length: 13 residues. Germline V gene lookup returns CDR1 MDHEN and CDR2 SYDVKM. V lost 2 bases, J lost 2 bases, and 3 bases lay in between. The chain's CDR3 is CASSLRNTGELFF. CDR3 nucleotide sequence: TGTGCCAGCAGTTTACGAAACACCGGGGAGCTGTTTTTT.

This clonotype has only a few counts. The chain employs TRBV6-6 and TRBJ1-3; possibly TRBD1 for D (6 bases). V lost 1 base, J lost 0 bases, and 13 bases lay in between. The CDR3 runs 17 residues. CDR1 is MNHNY, CDR2 SVGAGI, per germline (reference sequence). CDR3 sequence: CASSYFQGSNSGNTIYF. DNA for the CDR3: TGTGCCAGCAGTTACTTTCAGGGGTCCAACTCTGGAAACACCATATATTTT.

There are many counts of this clonotype. The chain recombines TRBV19 with TRBJ1-1, with D possibly being TRBD1 (6 bases). V lost 4 bases and J 3 bases, leaving 12 bases between the germline ends. The germline CDR1 and CDR2 sequences are LNHDA and SQIVND (reference sequence). The CDR3 covers 14 residues. Here the CDR3 reads CASSTTGLDTEAFF. The DNA for the CDR3 is TGTGCCAGTAGTACGACAGGCCTAGACACTGAAGCTTTCTTT.

This clonotype was seen a handful of times. A junction boundary mismatches the germline segment, possibly from a read error. V gene TRBV6-2 or TRBV6-3 combines with J gene TRBJ2-1, with D possibly being TRBD1 or TRBD2 (5 bases each). The CDR3 has 12 residues. The germline gives CDR1 MNHEY, CDR2 SVGEGT. CDR3 coding DNA: TGTGCCAGCAGGGTAGCACCGGGACCCACTCTCTTC. Its translation: CASRVAPGPTLF.

This clonotype was counted a few times. V gene TRBV6-6 combines with J gene TRBJ1-1; 7 positions match TRBD1. Germline values: CDR1 MNHNY, CDR2 SVGAGI (reference sequence). This CDR3 contains 14 residues. J was trimmed by 5 bases and V by 5 bases; bases with no gene match: 8. CDR3 DNA: TGTGCCAGCAGTATCACTCCAGGGGGGACTGAAGCTTTCTTT. Its translation: CASSITPGGTEAFF.

The J gene is TRBJ2-7, the V gene TRBV29-1, with TRBD1 matching over 10 bases. Unmatched junction bases numbered 8, after V lost 6 bases and J lost 3 bases. The CDR3 consists of 14 residues. The germline CDR1 and CDR2 sequences are SQVTM and ANQGSEA. For the CDR3, the DNA is TGCAGCGTCGTGACCGGGACAGGGGTCTACGAGCAGTACTTC. Its protein product is CSVVTGTGVYEQYF.

This clonotype was found a few times. The gene calls are TRBV12-3 or TRBV12-4 and TRBJ2-5, with D perhaps matching TRBD1 or TRBD2 (5 bases each). Trimming pared 6 bases from V and 5 bases from J, leaving 10 bases between. The CDR3 extends over 12 amino acids. The CDR3 here is CASRVREETQYF. In nucleotides, the CDR3 is TGTGCCAGCAGGGTCAGGGAGGAGACCCAGTACTTC.

This clonotype was observed at least ten times. The chain carries TRBV7-9 and TRBJ1-6; tentative D call: TRBD1 (5 bases). There are 14 residues in the CDR3. Germline V gene sequence: CDR1 SEHNR, CDR2 FQNEAQ (reference sequence). V gave up 5 bases and J gave up 5 bases, with 10 bases separating them. The CDR3 DNA is TGTGCCAGCAGCCGACAGTTGAATAATTCACCCCTCCACTTT. Its translation: CASSRQLNNSPLHF. The variable domain in full, with the rest retrieved from reference TRBV7-9 and TRBJ1-6, is DTGVSQNPRHKITKRGQNVTFRCDPISEHNRLYWYRQTLGQGPEFLTYFQNEAQLEKSRLLSDRFSAERPKGSFSTLEIQRTEQGDSAMYLCASSRQLNNSPLHFGNGTRLTVT.

This rearrangement joins TRBV20-1 to TRBJ1-6, with TRBD1 as a possible D gene (6 bases). This CDR3 region has 16 residues. Germline-derived CDR1 and CDR2 are DFQATT and SNEGSKA (reference sequence). Trimming took off 0 bases at V and 8 bases at J, with 17 bases between the two ends. CDR3 residues: CSARDRGGAVYSPLHF. CDR3 nucleotides: TGCAGTGCTAGAGATCGAGGGGGAGCAGTTTATTCACCCCTCCACTTT.

This clonotype was seen a single time. J is TRBJ2-1 and V is TRBV4-3, with 10 bases identical to TRBD2. The germline V gene has CDR1 LGHNA and CDR2 YSLEER. The V and J ends lost 1 base and 4 bases, in that order; junction bases with no gene match: 7. This CDR3 spans 17 amino acids. Here the CDR3 reads CASSQGVQREGYNEQFF. The CDR3 coding sequence is TGCGCCAGCAGCCAAGGGGTCCAGCGGGAGGGTTACAATGAGCAGTTCTTC.

This clonotype has a handful of counts. The chain is built from TRBV7-9 and TRBJ2-5; D may be TRBD1 (6 bases). The CDR3 is made up of 13 amino acids. Germline CDR1 is SEHNR and CDR2 is FQNEAQ (reference sequence). With 3 bases removed from V and 3 bases from J, the gap between germline ends came to 8 bases. The CDR3 DNA reads as TGTGCCAGCAGCTTTGGGGGCAAAGAGACCCAGTACTTC. This gives the protein CASSFGGKETQYF.